This TCR beta chain was documented in a study of blood T cell repertoires in COVID-19. Study at large: The United States, Italy and Spain provided the acute and convalescent COVID-19 samples. Nucleic acid was either cDNA or gDNA, and it came from T cells, B-cell-depleted T cells, or PBMCs.

Per the study methods: Estimation of nucleated cell counts relied on the amplification of reference gene primers. The repertoire was sequenced with immunoSEQ multiplex PCR; TCRdb's copy has only in-frame clones and lacks some. That table supplies the V and J calls and clone size; D and trimming were determined from the DNA. The sample records roughly 150,000 clones, more than 75% being singletons. Germline CDR1 MNHEY, CDR2 SMNVEV (reference sequence). The CDR3 totals 14 residues. V dropped 5 bases and J dropped 2 bases, with 10 bases sitting between them. V and J are TRBV27 and TRBJ1-5; no definite D call. Sequenced input: peripheral blood. The sequence was collected from a man aged 50-60 years who had recovered from COVID-19. The CDR3 loop reads CASSLRGGNQPQHF. The CDR3 bases are TGTGCCAGCAGTCTCCGGGGTGGCAATCAGCCCCAGCATTTT.